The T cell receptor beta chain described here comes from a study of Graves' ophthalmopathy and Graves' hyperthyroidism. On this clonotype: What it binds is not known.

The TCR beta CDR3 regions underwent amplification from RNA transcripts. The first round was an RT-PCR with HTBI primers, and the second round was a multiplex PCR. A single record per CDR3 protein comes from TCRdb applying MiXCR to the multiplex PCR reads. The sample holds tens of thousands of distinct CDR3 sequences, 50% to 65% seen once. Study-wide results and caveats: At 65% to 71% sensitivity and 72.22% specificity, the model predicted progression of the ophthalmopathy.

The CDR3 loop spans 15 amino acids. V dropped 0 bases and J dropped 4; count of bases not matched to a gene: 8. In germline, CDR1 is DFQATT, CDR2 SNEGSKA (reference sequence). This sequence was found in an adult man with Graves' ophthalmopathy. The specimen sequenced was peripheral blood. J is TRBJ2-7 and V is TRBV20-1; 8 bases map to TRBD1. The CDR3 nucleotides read TGCAGTGCTAGAGAGGATGGACAGGGCTTTTACGAGCAGTACTTC. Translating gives CSAREDGQGFYEQYF.